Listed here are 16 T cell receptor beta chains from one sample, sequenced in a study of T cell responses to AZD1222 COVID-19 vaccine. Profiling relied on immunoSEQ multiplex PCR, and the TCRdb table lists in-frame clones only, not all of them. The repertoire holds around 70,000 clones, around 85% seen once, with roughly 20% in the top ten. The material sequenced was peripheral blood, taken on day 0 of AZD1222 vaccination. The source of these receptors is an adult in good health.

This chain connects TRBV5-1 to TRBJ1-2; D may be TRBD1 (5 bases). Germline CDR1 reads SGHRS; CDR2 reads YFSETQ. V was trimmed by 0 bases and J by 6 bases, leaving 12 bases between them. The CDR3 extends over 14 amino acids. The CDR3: CASSLAGMGDGYTF. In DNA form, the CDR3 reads TGCGCCAGCAGCTTGGCCGGGATGGGGGATGGCTACACCTTC.

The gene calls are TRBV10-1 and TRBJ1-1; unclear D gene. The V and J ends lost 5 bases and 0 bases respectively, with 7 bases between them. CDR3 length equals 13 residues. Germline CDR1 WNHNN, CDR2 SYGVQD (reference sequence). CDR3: CASSPALNTEAFF. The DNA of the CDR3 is TGCGCCAGCAGTCCCGCGTTGAACACTGAAGCTTTCTTT.

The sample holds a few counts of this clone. The CDR3 DNA is TGTGCCAGCAGCCAATCTGACAGAACCTACGAGCAGTACTTC. Translating gives CASSQSDRTYEQYF. The chain has TRBV4-2 and TRBJ2-7; D is perhaps TRBD1 (5 bases). The CDR3 covers 14 residues. CDR1 is LGHNA, CDR2 YNFKEQ, per germline. V lost 2 bases, J lost 2 bases, and 10 bases lay in between.

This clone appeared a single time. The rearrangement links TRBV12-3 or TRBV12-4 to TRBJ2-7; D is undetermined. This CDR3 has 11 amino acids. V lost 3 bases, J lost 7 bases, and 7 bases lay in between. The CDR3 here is CASSLSWEQYF. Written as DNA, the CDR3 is TGTGCCAGCAGTTTGAGCTGGGAGCAGTACTTC.

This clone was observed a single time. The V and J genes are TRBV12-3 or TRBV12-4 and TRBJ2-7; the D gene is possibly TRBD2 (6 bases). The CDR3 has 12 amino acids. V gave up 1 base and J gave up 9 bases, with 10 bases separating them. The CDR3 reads CASSLGGDRQYF. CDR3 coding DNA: TGTGCCAGCAGTTTAGGGGGGGACCGGCAGTACTTC.

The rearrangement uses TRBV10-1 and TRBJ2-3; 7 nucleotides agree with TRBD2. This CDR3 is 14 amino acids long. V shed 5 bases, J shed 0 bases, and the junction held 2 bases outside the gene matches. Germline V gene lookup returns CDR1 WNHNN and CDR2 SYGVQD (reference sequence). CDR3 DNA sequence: TGCGCCAGCAGTCTAGCGGCAAGCACAGATACGCAGTATTTT. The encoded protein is CASSLAASTDTQYF.

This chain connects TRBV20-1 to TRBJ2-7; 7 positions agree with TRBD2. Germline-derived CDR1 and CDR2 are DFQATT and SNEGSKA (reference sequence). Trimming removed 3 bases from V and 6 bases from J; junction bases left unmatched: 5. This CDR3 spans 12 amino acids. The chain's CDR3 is CSASLGGFEQYF. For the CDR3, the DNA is TGCAGTGCTAGTTTGGGAGGGTTCGAGCAGTACTTC.

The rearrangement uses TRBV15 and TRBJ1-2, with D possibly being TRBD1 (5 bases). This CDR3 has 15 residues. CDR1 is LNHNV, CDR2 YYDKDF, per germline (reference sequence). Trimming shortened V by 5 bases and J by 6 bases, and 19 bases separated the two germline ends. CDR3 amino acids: CATSGSINNRNGYTF. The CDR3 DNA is TGTGCCACCAGCGGATCCATTAACAACAGGAATGGCTACACCTTC.

This chain's CDR3 is CASSYSLNTEAFF. The CDR3 DNA reads as TGTGCCAGCAGTTACTCGTTGAACACTGAAGCTTTCTTT. The chain employs TRBV6-5 and TRBJ1-1, with D hard to call. CDR1 and CDR2 from the germline V gene are MNHEY and SVGAGI. The CDR3 has 13 residues. Trimming removed 0 bases at V and 0 bases at J, with 2 bases between.

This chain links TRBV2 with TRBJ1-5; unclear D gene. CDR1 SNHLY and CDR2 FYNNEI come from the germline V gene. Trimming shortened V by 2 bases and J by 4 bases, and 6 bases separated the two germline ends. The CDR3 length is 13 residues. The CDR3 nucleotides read TGTGCCAGCAGTGAAACGGAAAATCAGCCCCAGCATTTT. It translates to CASSETENQPQHF.

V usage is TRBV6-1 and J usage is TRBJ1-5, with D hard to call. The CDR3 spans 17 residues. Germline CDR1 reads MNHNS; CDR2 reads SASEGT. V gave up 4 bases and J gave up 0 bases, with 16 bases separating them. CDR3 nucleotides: TGTGCCAGCAGTGGAACACGGAAAGATTATAGCAATCAGCCCCAGCATTTT. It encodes CASSGTRKDYSNQPQHF.

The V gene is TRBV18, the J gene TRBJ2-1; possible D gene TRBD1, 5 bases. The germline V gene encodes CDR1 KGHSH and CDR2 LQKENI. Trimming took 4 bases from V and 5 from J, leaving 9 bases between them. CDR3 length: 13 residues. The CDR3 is CASSLDIHNEQFF. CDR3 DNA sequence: TGTGCCAGCTCACTGGACATTCACAATGAGCAGTTCTTC.

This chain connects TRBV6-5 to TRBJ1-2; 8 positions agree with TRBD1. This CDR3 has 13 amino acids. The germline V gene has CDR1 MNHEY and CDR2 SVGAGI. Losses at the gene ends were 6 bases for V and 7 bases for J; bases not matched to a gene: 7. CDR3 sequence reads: CASRILQGGGYTF. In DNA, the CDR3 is TGTGCCAGCAGGATCCTACAGGGGGGTGGCTACACCTTC.

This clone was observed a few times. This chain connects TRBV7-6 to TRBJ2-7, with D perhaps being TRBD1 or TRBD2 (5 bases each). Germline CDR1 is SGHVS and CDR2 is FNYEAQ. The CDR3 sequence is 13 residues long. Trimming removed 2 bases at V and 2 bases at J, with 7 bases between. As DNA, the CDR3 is TGTGCCAGCAGCTTACAGGGAGCCTACGAGCAGTACTTC. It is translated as CASSLQGAYEQYF.

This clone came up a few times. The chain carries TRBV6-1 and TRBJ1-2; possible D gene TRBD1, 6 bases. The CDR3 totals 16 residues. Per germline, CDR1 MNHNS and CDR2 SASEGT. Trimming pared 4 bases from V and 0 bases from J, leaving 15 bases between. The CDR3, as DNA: TGTGCCAGCAGTGTGGGAGGGACACCAGCTAACTATGGCTACACCTTC. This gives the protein CASSVGGTPANYGYTF.

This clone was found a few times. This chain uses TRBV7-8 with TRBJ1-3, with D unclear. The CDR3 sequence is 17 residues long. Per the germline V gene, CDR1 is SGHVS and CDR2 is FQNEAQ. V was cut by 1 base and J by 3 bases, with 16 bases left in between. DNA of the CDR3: TGTGCCAGCAGCTTAGTCCAGGCTCCGTCGGTTGGAAACACCATATATTTT. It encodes CASSLVQAPSVGNTIYF.